This paragraph reports one T cell receptor (beta chain). Its target antigen remains unknown. No base qualities exist here, and no much larger clone lies one base off it. The ViraFEST assay stimulated PBMC with viral peptide pools and then used TCR sequencing to identify antigen-specific CD4+ T cell clonotypes by expansion. After around ten days of culture, CD4+ T cells were isolated with the EasySep CD4+ T cell isolation kit. Participants received two doses of either the BNT162b2 or the mRNA-1273 mRNA SARS-CoV-2 vaccine. Negative nucleocapsid antibody results before and after vaccination confirmed that the healthy vaccine recipients had no prior SARS-CoV-2 infection. Each well held 1.5 million to 2.5 million PBMC cultured in IMDM containing around 5.1% human AB serum, roughly 9.6 IU/ml IL-2 and gentamicin, along with around 9.4 ug/ml peptides. On days 3 and 7, half of the culture medium was replaced with fresh IL-2-containing medium. Unless noted otherwise, every peptide stimulation condition was grown in triplicate wells. PBMC were separated from whole blood using Ficoll-Paque Plus gradient centrifugation and were then either cryopreserved at -140C or used fresh. The spike proteins of SARS-CoV-2 and of the common cold coronaviruses HCoV-NL63, HCoV-OC43 and HCoV-229E were spanned by overlapping peptide pools. The QIAamp micro DNA kit was used to extract genomic DNA from the cultured CD4+ T cells.

The CDR3 runs 16 residues from the cysteine to the phenylalanine. Here the CDR3 DNA is all that survives: 48 bases in frame from base 1. Trimming leaves V shorter by 2 bases and J shorter by 6 bases, with the junction holding 7 bases beyond the gene matches. CDR1 and CDR2 were assigned from the germline V gene (reference sequence) as SGHKS and YYEKEE. To prepare the library, the immunoSEQ multiplex PCR assay was applied. TCR beta CDR3 sequencing was performed on DNA from the cultured, isolated CD4+ T cells. In the paper's pipeline: The analysis removed non-productive TCR sequences, trimmed reads to the CDR3 region, and retained only CDR3s that were 7 or more amino acids long. The MANAFEST web app was used to pick out antigen-specific clonotypes by comparing their expansion in peptide wells with that in reference cultures. To count as positive, a clone had to show expansion at FDR<0.05 compared with the reference and with all other wells, an odds ratio above 5, and a frequency above 0.1% in two replicate wells. A clonotype was called cross-reactive if it was significantly expanded both in SARS-CoV-2 spike wells and in at least one common cold coronavirus spike condition. Using the stringdist R package, CDR3 similarity was measured by Levenshtein distance, and unrooted trees were constructed with ape in R 3.6.1. Imported from immuneACCESS, the table was reduced by TCRdb to in-frame sequences with V and J called. These copies leave out some clones; in studies compared against another copy, an unresolved V gene accounts for under half, and the cause of the remainder is not known. The V and J calls and the clone size are those of that table, but D and trimming were determined from the DNA. In this sample the table shows tens of thousands of clones, about 80% of which occur a single time. About 6.3% of the sample is held by the ten biggest clonotypes.

This specimen belongs to a study of vaccination effects on CD4 cells after COVID-19 (dated 2022 in TCRdb). Notes on the research overall: Across the study, the median time from the second dose to post-vaccine sampling was 72 days (range 14 to 241). A total of nine to ten COVID-19 convalescent patients and a handful of SARS-CoV-2-naive healthy vaccine recipients were included in the full study. SARS-CoV-2 spike-specific CD4+ TCR repertoires from before and after mRNA vaccination were compared in COVID-19 convalescent patients and in infection-naive vaccine recipients. Cultures from other donors in the study were sequenced with the Oncomine TCR Beta short-read assay on an Illumina iSeq 100. Broad study findings and their caveats: Clones induced by infection and clones induced by vaccination both contracted markedly at late timepoints after vaccination, which fits with T cell responses waning over time. Among healthy vaccine recipients, nearly all vaccine-induced clones were SARS-CoV-2 mono-reactive, and just 1 of 255 was cross-reactive with common cold coronaviruses. Only a small number of convalescent patients were included, and no early post-infection timepoints were available, which limited the study.

The clonotype comes from a human donor who received a COVID-19 vaccine. Some clones in this sample may be carry-over from other donors' samples. The specimen comprised CD4+ T cells from PBMCs cultured with SARS-CoV-2 spike peptides, sampled after COVID-19 vaccination. In light of the paper, this sample's cell subset or site label describes: SARS-CoV-2 spike overlapping peptide pool stimulation. The V gene is TRBV5-5 and the J gene is TRBJ2-1, with 11 central nucleotides matching TRBD2. The CDR3: CASSFSGGASLNEQFF. Read as DNA, the sequence is TGTGCCAGCAGCTTTAGCGGGGGGGCCAGTCTCAATGAGCAGTTCTTC.